This TCR beta chain came from a study of blood T cell repertoires in COVID-19. Each participant's cohort was designated according to participant-reported clinical history. V lost 1 base to trimming and J lost 3 bases; unmatched junction nucleotides: 3. Per germline, CDR1 SGHNT and CDR2 YYREEE (reference sequence). The CDR3 runs 15 residues. Profiled with immunoSEQ multiplex PCR; TCRdb holds only in-frame clones, not every one. Among 340,000 or so clones listed, 80% to 90% were seen once. Sequencing was carried out using PBMCs or T cells enriched from blood (not recorded which). This receptor was identified in a woman between 40 and 50 years old with acute COVID-19. This chain links TRBV5-4 with TRBJ2-7; TRBD1 matches 11 bases. The CDR3 bases are TGTGCCAGCAGCTTGCAGGGACAGGGGGTCTACGAGCAGTACTTC. Translating gives CASSLQGQGVYEQYF.